A selection of T cell receptor beta chains follows, all from one sample in a study of blood T cell repertoires in COVID-19. Here immunoSEQ multiplex PCR was the method, and the copy in TCRdb shows in-frame clones only, minus some. Seen here are more than 30,000 clones, around 86% observed once, and the top ten hold more than 13%. Input material: peripheral blood. All receptors come from a man in his sixties with active COVID-19. The conserved cysteine and the conserved F or W are not part of the CDR3 here. The order of the fields is J gene, V gene, CDR3 protein.

j_call: TRBJ2-1
v_call: TRBV29-1
cdr3_aa: SSEGQGVDEQF

j_call: TRBJ2-1
v_call: TRBV7-6
cdr3_aa: ASSLRGTSEYNEQF

j_call: TRBJ2-7
v_call: TRBV5-4
cdr3_aa: ASSLAGNRLQY

j_call: TRBJ1-2
v_call: TRBV18
cdr3_aa: ASSPGQGGYT

j_call: TRBJ2-1
v_call: TRBV6-5
cdr3_aa: ASSTGTASYNEQF

j_call: TRBJ2-1
v_call: TRBV4-1
cdr3_aa: ASSQPLASVYNEQF

j_call: TRBJ2-1
v_call: TRBV4-3
cdr3_aa: ASSQDRAGLNEQF

j_call: TRBJ1-2
v_call: TRBV20-1
cdr3_aa: SARDRLHYT

j_call: TRBJ1-3
v_call: TRBV6-5
cdr3_aa: ASSSLQGHGNTIY

j_call: TRBJ1-6
v_call: TRBV18
cdr3_aa: ASSPPVPGQYNSPLH

j_call: TRBJ2-2
v_call: TRBV2
cdr3_aa: ASSQDWNTGELF

j_call: TRBJ2-1
v_call: TRBV6-6
cdr3_aa: ASRTSGRNNEQF

j_call: TRBJ2-5
v_call: TRBV29-1
cdr3_aa: SVGSGGQETQY

j_call: TRBJ2-5
v_call: TRBV7-8
cdr3_aa: ASSSPGQQETQY

j_call: TRBJ1-5
v_call: TRBV19
cdr3_aa: ASSIGGGTSQPQH

j_call: TRBJ1-4
v_call: TRBV6-5
cdr3_aa: ASRTRTGWEKLF

j_call: TRBJ2-3
v_call: TRBV5-8
cdr3_aa: ASSPGRRSSTDTQY

j_call: TRBJ2-3
v_call: TRBV19
cdr3_aa: ASSIEGGALDTQY

j_call: TRBJ1-5
v_call: TRBV19
cdr3_aa: ASSPGTASLYSNQPQH

j_call: TRBJ2-6
v_call: TRBV2
cdr3_aa: ASSESRSLGRVSGANVLT

j_call: TRBJ2-2
v_call: TRBV10-3
cdr3_aa: AISPNQGRSNTGELF

j_call: TRBJ2-6
v_call: TRBV6-5
cdr3_aa: ASSYGRYSGANVLT

j_call: TRBJ1-6
v_call: TRBV7-9
cdr3_aa: ASDSTASLNSPLH

j_call: TRBJ2-1
v_call: TRBV25-1
cdr3_aa: ASGDRQGRSDEQF

j_call: TRBJ1-6
v_call: TRBV7-2
cdr3_aa: ASSLRLDSPLH

j_call: TRBJ2-5
v_call: TRBV27
cdr3_aa: ASSPLAGDETQY

j_call: TRBJ2-2
v_call: TRBV11-2
cdr3_aa: ASSPRGSEAGELF

j_call: TRBJ2-3
v_call: TRBV9
cdr3_aa: ASSLTSGSTDTQY

j_call: TRBJ1-6
v_call: TRBV27
cdr3_aa: ASSRGASSPLH

j_call: TRBJ2-6
v_call: TRBV5-6
cdr3_aa: ASSAGWANVLT

j_call: TRBJ2-1
v_call: TRBV12-5
cdr3_aa: ASGLVAILAGGTNEQF

j_call: TRBJ1-6
v_call: TRBV4-1
cdr3_aa: ASSQDFRPSPLH